What follows are 8 T cell receptor beta chains derived from one specimen sequenced in a study of somatic reversion in DOCK8 deficiency. From 95 to 100 ng genomic DNA, TRB libraries were made by one-step EuroClonality-NGS amplicon PCR. One entry per CDR3 protein, called by TCRdb with MiXCR from the multiplex PCR reads. The table records roughly 430 distinct CDR3 sequences, around 20% of them present only once. The sequencing sample was made of peripheral blood. Source of these receptors: a human donor with DOCK8 deficiency.

Judged by abundance, this clonotype is large. V and J are TRBV10-3 and TRBJ1-1; 12 bases agree with TRBD1. CDR1 ENHRY and CDR2 SYGVKD come from the germline V gene. Trimming removed 0 bases from V and 0 bases from J; junction bases left unmatched: 5. This CDR3 spans 18 amino acids. The CDR3, as DNA: TGTGCCATCAGTGAGTCGGGGGACAGGGGGCCTTTGAACACTGAAGCTTTCTTT. It translates to CAISESGDRGPLNTEAFF.

Note on this clonotype: The CDR3 ends on some other residue instead of the conserved phenylalanine or tryptophan, so this is likely a read error. This chain uses TRBV5-6 with TRBJ1-1; 7 bases line up with TRBD1. The CDR3 runs to 12 residues. From germline, CDR1 is SGHDT and CDR2 YYEEEE. Trimming removed 1 base from V and 10 bases from J; junction bases left unmatched: 4. For the CDR3, the DNA is TGTGCCAGCAGCTTGAGGGACAGTGGAGCTTTCCTT. It is translated as CASSLRDSGAFL.

This clonotype rates as medium-sized. The chain combines TRBV12-3 or TRBV12-4 with TRBJ1-3; D possibly corresponds to TRBD1 (5 bases). The CDR3 length is 16 residues. V was shortened by 4 bases and J by 1 base, with 14 bases between the two germline ends. Here the CDR3 reads CASSSPRVRSGNTIYF. The DNA of the CDR3 is TGTGCCAGCAGTTCCCCCAGGGTTAGATCTGGAAACACCATATATTTT.

This clonotype occurred a few times. The chain links TRBV21-1 to TRBJ2-7; TRBD2 was called by the table and not checked on the DNA. TRBV21-1 constitutes a pseudogene. This CDR3 is 14 amino acids long. As DNA, the CDR3 is TGTGCCAGCAGCAGGCGGACTAGCTTCTACGAGCAGTACGTC. This encodes CASSRRTSFYEQYV.

V is TRBV6-2 or TRBV6-3 and J is TRBJ2-1; 12 bases line up with TRBD2. CDR1 and CDR2 from the germline V gene are MNHEY and SVGEGT. There are 16 residues in the CDR3. Unmatched junction bases numbered 5, after V lost 0 bases and J lost 8 bases. CDR3 residues: CASSYSGLAGIDEQFF. For the CDR3, the DNA is TGTGCCAGCAGTTACTCGGGACTAGCGGGTATCGATGAGCAGTTCTTC.

The genes are TRBV12-3 or TRBV12-4 and TRBJ2-7; tentatively, D is TRBD2 (5 bases). V was pared by 6 bases and J by 2 bases, with 20 bases between. The CDR3 runs 16 residues. The CDR3 sequence is CASSLFGPRGTYEQYF. The CDR3, as DNA: TGTGCCAGCAGCCTTTTCGGGCCCCGAGGGACCTACGAGCAGTACTTC.

As concerns this clonotype: The junction shows a germline mismatch at one end, possibly a read error. The chain uses TRBV12-3 or TRBV12-4 and TRBJ2-1; possible D gene TRBD1, 5 bases. The CDR3 sequence is 16 residues long. CDR3 DNA: TGTGCCAGCAGTTTAAGGGGCGGCCCTCCCTACAATGTGCAGTTCTTC. Protein: CASSLRGGPPYNVQFF.

By share of the sample, this clonotype is medium-sized (0.01 to 0.1%). The J gene is TRBJ1-1, the V gene TRBV12-3 or TRBV12-4; 8 bases fit TRBD1. V shed 6 bases and J 4 bases; nucleotides not matched to a gene: 7. This CDR3 has 14 amino acids. In DNA form, the CDR3 reads TGTGCCAGCAGCCCCGGACAGGGCCCCACTGAAGCTTTCTTT. Translated: CASSPGQGPTEAFF.